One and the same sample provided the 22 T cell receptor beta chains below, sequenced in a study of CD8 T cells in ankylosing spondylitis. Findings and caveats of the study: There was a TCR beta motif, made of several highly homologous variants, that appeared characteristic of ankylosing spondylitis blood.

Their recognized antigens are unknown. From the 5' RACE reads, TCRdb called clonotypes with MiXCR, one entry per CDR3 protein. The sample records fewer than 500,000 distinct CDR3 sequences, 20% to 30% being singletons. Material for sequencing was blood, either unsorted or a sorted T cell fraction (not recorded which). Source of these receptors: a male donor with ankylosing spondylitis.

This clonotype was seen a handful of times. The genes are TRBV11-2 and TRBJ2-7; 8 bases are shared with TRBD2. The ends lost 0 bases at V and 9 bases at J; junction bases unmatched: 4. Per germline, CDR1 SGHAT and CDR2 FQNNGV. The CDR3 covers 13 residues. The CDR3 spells CASSLDGTSVQYF. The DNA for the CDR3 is TGTGCCAGCAGCTTAGATGGGACTAGTGTGCAGTACTTC.

CDR3 amino acids: CASSQGGPSYNEQFF. Here the CDR3 DNA reads TGCGCCAGCAGCCAAGGGGGGCCCTCCTACAATGAGCAGTTCTTC. The V gene is TRBV4-1, the J gene TRBJ2-1, with D perhaps matching TRBD1 (6 bases). The CDR3 has 15 residues. Germline CDR1 reads MGHRA; CDR2 reads YSYEKL. V dropped 1 base and J dropped 0 bases, with 7 bases sitting between them.

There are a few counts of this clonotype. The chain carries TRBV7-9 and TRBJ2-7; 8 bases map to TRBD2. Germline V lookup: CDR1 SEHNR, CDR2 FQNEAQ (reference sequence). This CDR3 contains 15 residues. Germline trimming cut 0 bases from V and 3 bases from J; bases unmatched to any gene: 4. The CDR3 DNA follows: TGTGCCAGCAGCTTAGCTAGCGGGACGATCTACGAGCAGTACTTC. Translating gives CASSLASGTIYEQYF. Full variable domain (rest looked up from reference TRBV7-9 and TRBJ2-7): DTGVSQNPRHKITKRGQNVTFRCDPISEHNRLYWYRQTLGQGPEFLTYFQNEAQLEKSRLLSDRFSAERPKGSFSTLEIQRTEQGDSAMYLCASSLASGTIYEQYFGPGTRLTVT.

The CDR3 protein is CSAEGSVAKNIQYF. The DNA for the CDR3 is TGCAGTGCCGAGGGGTCTGTAGCCAAAAACATTCAGTACTTC. The chain combines TRBV20-1 with TRBJ2-4; D possibly matches TRBD1 or TRBD2 (5 bases each). The CDR3 spans 14 residues. V was cut by 6 bases and J by 0 bases, with 12 bases left in between. CDR1 is DFQATT, CDR2 SNEGSKA, per germline (reference sequence).

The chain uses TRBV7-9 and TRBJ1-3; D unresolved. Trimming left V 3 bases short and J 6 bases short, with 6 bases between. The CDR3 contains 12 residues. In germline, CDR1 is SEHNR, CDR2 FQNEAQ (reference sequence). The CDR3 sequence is CASSFQQNTIYF. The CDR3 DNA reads TGTGCCAGCAGCTTCCAGCAAAACACCATATATTTT.

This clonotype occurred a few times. The CDR3 nucleotides read TGCGCCAGCAGCTTGGATTTCACGGAAACCTACAATGAGCAGTTCTTC. Protein sequence: CASSLDFTETYNEQFF. The chain employs TRBV5-1 and TRBJ2-1; D gene uncertain. Germline V gene sequence: CDR1 SGHRS, CDR2 YFSETQ. CDR3 size: 16 residues. Trimming pared 0 bases from V and 2 bases from J, leaving 12 bases between.

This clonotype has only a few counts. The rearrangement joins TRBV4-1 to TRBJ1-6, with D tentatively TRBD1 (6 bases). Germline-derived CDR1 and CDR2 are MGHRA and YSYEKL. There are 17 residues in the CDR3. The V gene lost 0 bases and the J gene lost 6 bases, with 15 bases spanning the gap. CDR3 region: CASSQDPTTGTNSPLHF. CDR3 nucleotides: TGCGCCAGCAGCCAAGATCCCACAACAGGGACTAATTCACCCCTCCACTTT.

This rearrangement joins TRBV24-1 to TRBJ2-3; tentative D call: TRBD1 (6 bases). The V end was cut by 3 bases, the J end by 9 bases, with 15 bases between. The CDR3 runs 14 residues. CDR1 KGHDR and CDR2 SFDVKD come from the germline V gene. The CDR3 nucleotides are TGTGCCACCAGTGATCCGGGACACCGCGACACGCAGTATTTT. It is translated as CATSDPGHRDTQYF.

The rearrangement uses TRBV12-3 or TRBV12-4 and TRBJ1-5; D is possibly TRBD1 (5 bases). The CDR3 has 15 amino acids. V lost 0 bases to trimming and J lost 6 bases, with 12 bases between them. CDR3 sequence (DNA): TGTGCCAGCAGTTTAGCGCTTCCGGGGGGTCAGCCCCAGCATTTT. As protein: CASSLALPGGQPQHF.

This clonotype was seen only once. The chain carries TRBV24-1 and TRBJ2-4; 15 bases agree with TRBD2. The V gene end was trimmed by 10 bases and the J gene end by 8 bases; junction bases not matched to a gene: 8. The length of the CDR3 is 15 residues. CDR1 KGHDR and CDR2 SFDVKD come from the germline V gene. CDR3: CATRTSGRVADIQYF. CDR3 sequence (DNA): TGTGCCACGAGGACTAGCGGGAGGGTTGCAGACATTCAGTACTTC.

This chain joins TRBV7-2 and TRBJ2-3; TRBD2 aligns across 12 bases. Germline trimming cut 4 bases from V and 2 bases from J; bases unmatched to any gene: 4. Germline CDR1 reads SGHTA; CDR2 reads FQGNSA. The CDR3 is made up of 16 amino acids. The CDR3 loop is CASSSGLAGYTDTQYF. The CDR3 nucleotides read TGTGCCAGCAGCTCAGGACTAGCGGGATACACAGATACGCAGTATTTT.

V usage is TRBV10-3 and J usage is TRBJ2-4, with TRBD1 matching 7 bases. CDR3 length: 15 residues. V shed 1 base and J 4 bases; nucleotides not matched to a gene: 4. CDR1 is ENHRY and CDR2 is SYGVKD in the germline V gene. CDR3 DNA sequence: TGTGCCATCAGTGAGTTTAGGGGACAGAAAAACATTCAGTACTTC. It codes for CAISEFRGQKNIQYF.

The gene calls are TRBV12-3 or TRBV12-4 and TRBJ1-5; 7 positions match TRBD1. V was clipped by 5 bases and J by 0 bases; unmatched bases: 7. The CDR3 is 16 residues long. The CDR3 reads CASSRGTALSNQPQHF. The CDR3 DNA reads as TGTGCCAGCAGTCGCGGGACAGCCCTTAGCAATCAGCCCCAGCATTTT.

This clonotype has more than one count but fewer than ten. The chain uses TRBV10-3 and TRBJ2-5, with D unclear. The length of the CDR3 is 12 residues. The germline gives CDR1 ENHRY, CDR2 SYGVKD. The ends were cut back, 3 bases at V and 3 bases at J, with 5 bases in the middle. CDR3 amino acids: CAISDSEETQYF. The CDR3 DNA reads TGTGCCATCAGTGACAGCGAAGAGACCCAGTACTTC.

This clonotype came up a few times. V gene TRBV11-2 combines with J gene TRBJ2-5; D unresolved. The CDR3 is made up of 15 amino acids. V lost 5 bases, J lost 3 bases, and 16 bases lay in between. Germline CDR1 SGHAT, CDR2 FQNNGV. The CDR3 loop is CASSHRGIEEETQYF. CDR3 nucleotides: TGTGCCAGCAGCCACCGCGGCATCGAGGAAGAGACCCAGTACTTC.

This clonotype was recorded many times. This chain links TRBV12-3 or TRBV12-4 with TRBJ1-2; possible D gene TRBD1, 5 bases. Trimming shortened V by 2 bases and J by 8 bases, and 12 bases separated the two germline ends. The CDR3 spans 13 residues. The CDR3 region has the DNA TGTGCCAGCAGTTTACTCGGGACGCAAGGCTACACCTTC. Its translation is CASSLLGTQGYTF.

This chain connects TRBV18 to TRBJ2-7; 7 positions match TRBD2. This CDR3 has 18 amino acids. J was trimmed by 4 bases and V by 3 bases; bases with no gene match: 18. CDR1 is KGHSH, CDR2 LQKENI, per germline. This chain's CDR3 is CASSPQSAGAPNWYEQYV. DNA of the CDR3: TGTGCCAGCTCACCGCAGAGCGCGGGAGCCCCCAACTGGTACGAGCAGTACGTC.

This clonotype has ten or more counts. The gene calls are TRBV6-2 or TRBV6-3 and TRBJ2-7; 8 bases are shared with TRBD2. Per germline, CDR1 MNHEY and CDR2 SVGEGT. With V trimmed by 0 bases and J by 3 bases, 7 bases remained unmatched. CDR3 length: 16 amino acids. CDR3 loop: CASSYSGTSDYYEQYV. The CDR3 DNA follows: TGTGCCAGCAGTTACTCTGGGACTAGTGATTACTACGAGCAGTACGTC.

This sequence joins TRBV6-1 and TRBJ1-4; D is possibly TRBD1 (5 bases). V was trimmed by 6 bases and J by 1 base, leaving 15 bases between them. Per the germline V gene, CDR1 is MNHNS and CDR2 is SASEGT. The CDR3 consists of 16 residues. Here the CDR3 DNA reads TGTGCCAGCAGCGAAAGGTTGGGGGGAACTAATGAAAAACTGTTTTTT. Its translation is CASSERLGGTNEKLFF.

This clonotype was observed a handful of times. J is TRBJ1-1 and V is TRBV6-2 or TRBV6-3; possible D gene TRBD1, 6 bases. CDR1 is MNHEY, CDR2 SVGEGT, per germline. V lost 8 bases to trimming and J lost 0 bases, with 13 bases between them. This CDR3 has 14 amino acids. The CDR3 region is CASWAQGLNTEAFF. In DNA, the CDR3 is TGTGCCAGCTGGGCCCAGGGGCTGAACACTGAAGCTTTCTTT.

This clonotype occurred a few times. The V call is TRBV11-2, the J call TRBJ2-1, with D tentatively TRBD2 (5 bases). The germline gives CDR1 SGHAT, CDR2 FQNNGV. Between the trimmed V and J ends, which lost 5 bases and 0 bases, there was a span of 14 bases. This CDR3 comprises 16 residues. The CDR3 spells CASSLSGPSSYNEQFF. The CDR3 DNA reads TGTGCCAGCAGCCTAAGCGGACCGAGCTCCTACAATGAGCAGTTCTTC.

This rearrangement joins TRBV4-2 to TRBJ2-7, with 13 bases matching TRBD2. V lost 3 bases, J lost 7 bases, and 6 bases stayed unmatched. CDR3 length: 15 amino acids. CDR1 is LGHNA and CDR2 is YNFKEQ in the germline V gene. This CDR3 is CASSHGLAGVVEQYF. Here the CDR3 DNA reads TGTGCCAGCAGCCACGGACTAGCGGGAGTAGTAGAGCAGTACTTC.